This T cell receptor beta chain was identified during a study of cytomegalovirus exposure and HLA in healthy donors. Broader study findings: In a later analysis, the majority of CMV-associated beta chains seemingly showed HLA restriction. Across donors, sequencing depth was assumed by presence/absence analyses to be roughly uniform.

A word on this clone: As yet, its antigen is unknown.

The CDR3 is made up of 13 amino acids. Deletions cut 3 bases from V and 6 bases from J, with 11 bases between. The germline gives CDR1 WSHSY, CDR2 SAAADI. Vbeta (60) and Jbeta (13) primers were used in the PCR. Libraries were prepared by immunoSEQ multiplex PCR; TCRdb keeps only in-frame clonotypes and omits some of them. The profile shows about 160,000 clones, around 77% of them singletons. The sequence came from a man aged 30 to 39 in good health and CMV-seropositive. The sequencing input was PBMCs. The chain employs TRBV10-2 and TRBJ1-1; D not certain. The CDR3 sequence is CASSERGRSEAFF. For the CDR3, the DNA is TGCGCCAGCAGTGAAAGAGGGCGGTCTGAAGCTTTCTTT.